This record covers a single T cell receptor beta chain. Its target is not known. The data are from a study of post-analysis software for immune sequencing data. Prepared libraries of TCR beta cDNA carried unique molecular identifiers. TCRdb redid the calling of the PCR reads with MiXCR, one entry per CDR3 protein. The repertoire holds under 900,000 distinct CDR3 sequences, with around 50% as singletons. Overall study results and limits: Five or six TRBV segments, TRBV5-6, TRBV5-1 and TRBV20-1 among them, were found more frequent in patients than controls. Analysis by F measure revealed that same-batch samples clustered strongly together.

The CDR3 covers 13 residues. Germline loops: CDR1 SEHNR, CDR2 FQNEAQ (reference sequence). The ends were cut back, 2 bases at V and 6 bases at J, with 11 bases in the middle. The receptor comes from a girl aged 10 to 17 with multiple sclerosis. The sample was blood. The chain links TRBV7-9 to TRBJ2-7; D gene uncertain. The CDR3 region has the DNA TGTGCCAGCAGCTTAACACATAGTGGCGAGCAGTACTTC. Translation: CASSLTHSGEQYF.